The 18 T cell receptor beta chains below come from one sample, sequenced in a study of T cells in Graves' hyperthyroidism and ophthalmopathy. RNA transcripts yielded amplified TCR beta CDR3 regions. RT-PCR in the first round (using the HTBI primer set) targeted the TCR CDR3. Each CDR3 protein gets one entry after TCRdb re-called the multiplex PCR reads with MiXCR. The table includes hundreds of thousands of distinct CDR3 sequences, around 20% detected once. What was sequenced was blood. The receptors were gathered from a young man with Graves' ophthalmopathy.

This clonotype was found many times. The J gene is TRBJ2-3, the V gene TRBV5-1; D is possibly TRBD1 or TRBD2 (5 bases each). The CDR3 is 15 amino acids. V was shortened by 4 bases and J by 6 bases, with 18 bases between the two germline ends. CDR1 is SGHRS and CDR2 is YFSETQ in the germline V gene. The CDR3 nucleotides are TGCGCCAGCAGCCGGATCCCCCGAGGGGATGATACGCAGTATTTT. Translating gives CASSRIPRGDDTQYF.

The V call is TRBV18, the J call TRBJ2-5; D is tentatively TRBD1 or TRBD2 (6 bases each). This CDR3 region has 14 residues. Looked up from germline, CDR1 is KGHSH and CDR2 is LQKENI. V shed 6 bases and J shed 1 base, with 12 bases lying between them. CDR3 sequence: CASSKGGGQETQYF. The CDR3 coding sequence is TGTGCCAGCTCGAAAGGAGGGGGCCAAGAGACCCAGTACTTC.

The genes are TRBV15 and TRBJ1-6, with D tentatively TRBD1 (5 bases). Germline-derived CDR1 and CDR2 are LNHNV and YYDKDF (reference sequence). The CDR3 extends over 14 amino acids. Trimming shortened V by 0 bases and J by 10 bases, and 10 bases separated the two germline ends. This CDR3 reads CATSRDPRASPLHF. CDR3 DNA sequence: TGTGCCACCAGCAGAGATCCCAGGGCATCACCCCTCCACTTT.

This clonotype showed up many times. The rearrangement uses TRBV11-3 and TRBJ2-3; 11 bases line up with TRBD2. The junction had 7 bases not matched to a gene; V was cut back by 5 bases and J by 6 bases. Per the germline V gene, CDR1 is SGHNT and CDR2 is YENEEA. The CDR3 covers 15 residues. The CDR3 region has the DNA TGTGCCAGCAGCCCGGGACTAGCGGACCCCGATACGCAGTATTTT. Its translation: CASSPGLADPDTQYF.

Details on this clonotype: Possible read error: a much larger clone is one base away. The V gene is TRBV12-3 or TRBV12-4, the J gene TRBJ1-1; 7 positions agree with TRBD1. CDR3 length: 13 residues. V lost 10 bases, J lost 4 bases, and 9 bases stayed unmatched. Written as DNA, the CDR3 is TGTGCCAACAGGGGCTCAAGGGGCACTGAAGCTTTCTTT. The encoded protein is CANRGSRGTEAFF.

This clonotype was detected ten times or more. This chain connects TRBV12-3 or TRBV12-4 to TRBJ2-1; the D gene is possibly TRBD2 (6 bases). The V end was cut by 3 bases, the J end by 3 bases, with 9 bases between. CDR3 length equals 14 residues. The CDR3 region has the DNA TGTGCCAGCAGTTTTGGGGGGAACTACAATGAGCAGTTCTTC. It translates to CASSFGGNYNEQFF.

The J gene is TRBJ2-1, the V gene TRBV11-2; TRBD2 agrees at 11 bases. CDR1 is SGHAT and CDR2 is FQNNGV in the germline V gene. The V and J ends lost 5 bases and 7 bases, in that order; junction bases with no gene match: 10. The CDR3 is 16 residues long. The CDR3 region is CASSGRSSGRWNEQFF. In nucleotides, the CDR3 is TGTGCCAGCAGCGGCCGGTCTAGCGGGAGGTGGAATGAGCAGTTCTTC.

This chain connects TRBV7-9 to TRBJ2-1; 11 nucleotides line up with TRBD2. J gave up 7 bases and V 5 bases, and 4 bases lay outside the gene matches. This CDR3 has 14 residues. The germline gives CDR1 SEHNR, CDR2 FQNEAQ (reference sequence). CDR3 bases: TGTGCCAGCAGCCCGGCTAGCGGGAGGAATGAGCAGTTCTTC. This sequence encodes CASSPASGRNEQFF.

This clonotype has a count of ten or more. The chain joins TRBV3-1 to TRBJ1-3; unclear D gene. The CDR3 extends over 15 amino acids. Per the germline V gene, CDR1 is LGHDT and CDR2 is YNNKEL (reference sequence). The V and J ends lost 2 bases and 0 bases respectively, with 8 bases between them. The CDR3, as DNA: TGTGCCAGCAGCCAAAGACACAGCTCTGGAAACACCATATATTTT. Protein product: CASSQRHSSGNTIYF.

V gene TRBV19 combines with J gene TRBJ2-7; D gene ambiguous. Germline CDR1 is LNHDA and CDR2 is SQIVND (reference sequence). Trimming took off 2 bases at V and 0 bases at J, with 11 bases between the two ends. The CDR3 is made up of 15 amino acids. The CDR3 sequence is CASSIRGVLSYEQYF. DNA for the CDR3: TGTGCCAGTAGTATAAGAGGAGTTCTCTCCTACGAGCAGTACTTC.

This chain links TRBV29-1 with TRBJ1-2; 8 bases agree with TRBD1. Germline lookup yields CDR1 SQVTM and CDR2 ANQGSEA. After removal of 3 bases from V and 6 bases from J, the junction contained 3 bases not matched to a gene. CDR3 length: 12 residues. DNA for the CDR3: TGCAGCGTTGACTGGACAGGGAATGGCTACACCTTC. This gives the protein CSVDWTGNGYTF.

The rearrangement joins TRBV18 to TRBJ1-6, with TRBD1 matching over 10 bases. Germline assignment: CDR1 KGHSH and CDR2 LQKENI. This CDR3 comprises 17 residues. With 0 bases clipped from V and 9 bases from J, the junction kept 8 bases outside the gene matches. CDR3 sequence (DNA): TGTGCCAGCTCACCACCATCGGGACAGGGGAGTGGTTCACCCCTCCACTTT. This sequence encodes CASSPPSGQGSGSPLHF. The full variable domain, rest sourced from reference TRBV18 and TRBJ1-6, is NAGVMQNPRHLVRRRGQEARLRCSPMKGHSHVYWYRQLPEEGLKFMVYLQKENIIDESGMPKERFSAEFPKEGPSILRIQQVVRGDSAAYFCASSPPSGQGSGSPLHFGNGTRLTVT.

This clonotype has at least ten counts. The J gene is TRBJ2-1, the V gene TRBV20-1, with a tentative D call TRBD2 (5 bases). V was clipped by 0 bases and J by 5 bases, with 14 bases between them. Germline V gene lookup returns CDR1 DFQATT and CDR2 SNEGSKA (reference sequence). The CDR3 is 15 amino acids. In DNA form, the CDR3 reads TGCAGTGCTAGAGACGTCAGATACGGGGACAATGAGCAGTTCTTC. This sequence encodes CSARDVRYGDNEQFF.

This clonotype was picked up a small number of times. The chain has TRBV5-6 and TRBJ2-5; 7 bases align to TRBD2. The CDR3 is 14 residues long. Germline V CDR1 and CDR2: SGHDT, YYEEEE. V lost 3 bases, J lost 4 bases, and 6 bases stayed unmatched. This chain's CDR3 is CASSSFGGRETQYF. In DNA, the CDR3 is TGTGCCAGCAGCTCCTTCGGGGGGAGAGAGACCCAGTACTTC. Together with reference TRBV5-6 and TRBJ2-5, the CDR3 gives the full variable domain: DAGVTQSPTHLIKTRGQQVTLRCSPKSGHDTVSWYQQALGQGPQFIFQYYEEEERQRGNFPDRFSGHQFPNYSSELNVNALLLGDSALYLCASSSFGGRETQYFGPGTRLLVL.

The chain carries TRBV2 and TRBJ2-3; D is unresolved. This CDR3 is 14 amino acids long. V lost 2 bases and J 2 bases, leaving 8 bases between the germline ends. Per germline, CDR1 SNHLY and CDR2 FYNNEI. The chain's CDR3 is CASSETASTDTQYF. DNA for the CDR3: TGTGCCAGCAGTGAAACCGCCTCCACAGATACGCAGTATTTT.

V gene TRBV12-3 or TRBV12-4 combines with J gene TRBJ2-4; D is undetermined. V was pared by 1 base and J by 4 bases, with 5 bases between. The CDR3 contains 13 residues. CDR3 region: CASSLVEKNIQYF. In DNA, the CDR3 is TGTGCCAGCAGTTTAGTGGAGAAAAACATTCAGTACTTC.

This clonotype has only a few counts. This rearrangement joins TRBV10-2 to TRBJ1-6, with D perhaps matching TRBD1 (5 bases). The CDR3 has 13 amino acids. Deletions cut 3 bases from V and 10 bases from J, with 10 bases between. CDR1 and CDR2 (germline): WSHSY, SAAADI. The CDR3 spells CASSDRAWSPLHF. For the CDR3, the DNA is TGCGCCAGCAGTGACAGGGCTTGGTCACCCCTCCACTTT.

This clonotype was observed many times. The V gene is TRBV30, the J gene TRBJ2-5, with a tentative D call TRBD1 (5 bases). This CDR3 contains 12 residues. Germline values: CDR1 GTSNPN, CDR2 SVGIG (reference sequence). Trimming removed 5 bases from V and 1 base from J, with 8 bases in between. The CDR3 reads CAWGTGQETQYF. CDR3 nucleotide sequence: TGTGCCTGGGGTACAGGCCAAGAGACCCAGTACTTC.